This section outlines one T cell receptor beta chain sequence together with its context. Its target is unknown. This CDR3 has 13 residues. CDR1 and CDR2 (germline): SQVTM, ANQGSEA. The data derive from a study of CXCR3-negative and CXCR3-positive naive CD8 T cells. Overall study results and limits: CXCR3-positive naive cells carried more hydrophobic TRB CDR3s than CXCR3-negative ones. Memory cells showed distinct TRBV-TRBJ patterns, while the two naive subsets matched. Memory CD8+ cells showed much lower diversity, while both naive subsets were comparably high.

The study made its TRB cDNA libraries by 5' RACE, adding UMI labels. After re-calling the 5' RACE reads, TCRdb lists one entry per CDR3 protein, DNA absent. The sample totals more than 80,000 distinct CDR3 sequences; its top ten clones hold more than 0.3%. The genes are TRBV29-1 and TRBJ2-7. Sequences were obtained from naive CXCR3+ CD8+ T cells from blood. Described subset: CD45RO-CCR7+CD27+CD95- naive CD8+ T cells expressing CXCR3 (TNR3+). This clonotype originated in a human donor in good health. Some clones in this sample may be carry-over from other donors' samples. This chain's CDR3 is CSVEGEDSYEQYF.